The rows below give T cell receptor beta chains drawn from one sample of a study of blood T cell repertoires in COVID-19. Data came from immunoSEQ multiplex PCR; TCRdb stores just in-frame clones and leaves some out. The table has tens of thousands of clones, more than 85% seen once. Material for sequencing was peripheral blood. These receptors originate from a man aged 50 or older with active COVID-19. Both conserved end residues are part of each CDR3.

>TRBJ2-1|TRBV3-1/TRBV3-2
CASTLGRQGYNEQFF
>TRBJ1-4|TRBV12-5
CASGWSANEKLFF
>TRBJ1-4|TRBV28
CASSSRSLNEKLFF
>TRBJ2-7|TRBV6-2/TRBV6-3
CASSYDRTNYEQYF
>TRBJ2-5|TRBV11-2
CASSLGEIETQYF
>TRBJ1-1|TRBV28
CAGRGRAFRNTEAFF
>TRBJ1-4|TRBV15
CATSGGGGGEKLFF
>TRBJ1-5|TRBV19
CASSKVSNVLQPQHF
>TRBJ2-1|TRBV30
CAWAVGSSYNEQFF
>TRBJ2-1|TRBV6-2/TRBV6-3
CASSKQGAGANEQFF
>TRBJ2-7|TRBV21-1
CASRKKRQANYEQYF
>TRBJ2-1|TRBV5-1
CASSLRGGASTTSYNEQFF
>TRBJ2-3|TRBV4-3
CASSLQTGYGTDTQYF
>TRBJ2-3|TRBV10-1
CASSGSSESTDTQYF
>TRBJ1-2|TRBV7-9
CASSTHAGTGGVGYGYTF
>TRBJ1-2|TRBV3-1/TRBV3-2
CASSQGTRQGTYGYTF
>TRBJ2-2|TRBV7-9
CASRDRNTGELFF
>TRBJ2-7|TRBV7-2
CASSLGRGAGEQYF
>TRBJ2-5|TRBV5-1
CASSLAAPGASETQYF
>TRBJ1-3|TRBV24-1
CATSIRGNSGNTIYF